A single sample is the source of the 6 T cell receptor beta chains below, sequenced in a study of cytomegalovirus exposure and HLA in healthy donors. The study ran its PCR with 60 Vbeta and 13 Jbeta primers. Method: immunoSEQ multiplex PCR; TCRdb's copy keeps in-frame clones and lacks some. The table records some 130,000 clones, around 80% of them present only once. The sequenced sample was PBMCs. All receptors derive from a man in his forties in good health and CMV-seropositive.

The chain links TRBV6-1 to TRBJ2-1; TRBD2 matches 9 bases. The trim removed 5 bases at V and 7 bases at J, leaving 9 bases unmatched. This CDR3 is 15 amino acids long. From germline, CDR1 is MNHNS and CDR2 SASEGT. The CDR3 bases are TGTGCCAGCAGTCGGGGACTAGCCGATTGGAATGAGCAGTTCTTC. Amino acids: CASSRGLADWNEQFF.

This sequence joins TRBV6-6 and TRBJ2-1; 10 bases map to TRBD2. Germline trimming cut 10 bases from V and 3 bases from J; bases unmatched to any gene: 3. Germline V gene data show CDR1 as MNHNY and CDR2 as SVGAGI (reference sequence). The CDR3 extends over 13 amino acids. CDR3: CAIRTSGYNEQFF. The CDR3 DNA reads as TGTGCCATAAGGACTAGCGGCTACAATGAGCAGTTCTTC.

The chain joins TRBV28 to TRBJ2-1; weak D call: TRBD1 (5 bases). This CDR3 is built from 15 residues. V lost 5 bases to trimming and J lost 3 bases, with 14 bases between them. Germline loops: CDR1 MDHEN, CDR2 SYDVKM. The CDR3 loop reads CASSTHRRYYNEQFF. The CDR3 DNA sequence: TGTGCCAGCAGTACTCACAGGAGATACTACAATGAGCAGTTCTTC.

This chain uses TRBV11-2 with TRBJ1-1; the match to TRBD1 covers 8 bases. Germline assignment: CDR1 SGHAT and CDR2 FQNNGV. The CDR3 is made up of 15 amino acids. V shed 7 bases, J shed 6 bases, and the junction held 13 bases outside the gene matches. Here the CDR3 reads CASTPDRGGWAEAFF. CDR3 sequence (DNA): TGTGCCAGCACCCCAGACAGGGGAGGCTGGGCTGAAGCTTTCTTT.

The chain recombines TRBV4-1 with TRBJ2-3; weak D call: TRBD2 (6 bases). The CDR3 is 14 residues long. Germline loops: CDR1 MGHRA, CDR2 YSYEKL. Trimming pared 4 bases from V and 2 bases from J, leaving 10 bases between. CDR3 amino acids: CASSPRDFTDTQYF. Here the CDR3 DNA reads TGCGCCAGCAGCCCACGGGACTTCACAGATACGCAGTATTTT.

This chain joins TRBV5-1 and TRBJ1-1; D is uncertain. Germline CDR1 SGHRS, CDR2 YFSETQ. CDR3 length: 13 residues. The ends were cut back, 0 bases at V and 0 bases at J, with 3 bases in the middle. The chain's CDR3 is CASSLAVNTEAFF. The CDR3 DNA follows: TGCGCCAGCAGCTTGGCGGTGAACACTGAAGCTTTCTTT. Full variable domain (rest looked up from reference TRBV5-1 and TRBJ1-1): KAGVTQTPRYLIKTRGQQVTLSCSPISGHRSVSWYQQTPGQGLQFLFEYFSETQRNKGNFPGRFSGRQFSNSRSEMNVSTLELGDSALYLCASSLAVNTEAFFGQGTRLTVV.